The rows below give T cell receptor beta chains drawn from one sample of a study of blood T cell repertoires in COVID-19. Sequencing used immunoSEQ multiplex PCR; TCRdb keeps in-frame clones, though not all of them. The sample holds over 50,000 clones, 80% to 90% seen once. The sample consisted of peripheral blood. These receptors were collected from a human donor in a cohort sampled during active COVID-19. Each CDR3 is given with its conserved first and last residue. The D gene is left open where the match is weak. Size values are once, few and many counts, or a class for expanded clones, and some rows have none.

NA	TRBV5-1	TRBJ1-2	17	NA	TGCGCCAGCAGCCCCACTTTCGGGGGTGGGGGATCGACCGGCTACACCTTC	CASSPTFGGGGSTGYTF
NA	TRBV9	TRBJ2-2	18	TRBD2	TGTGCCAGCAGCGTAATTCCTTTGGCGAGCGGGAGTCCCGGGGAGCTGTTTTTT	CASSVIPLASGSPGELFF
NA	TRBV9	TRBJ1-3	17	TRBD1	TGTGCCAGCAGCGCCGGACAGGGCCGCCGCTCTGGAAACACCATATATTTT	CASSAGQGRRSGNTIYF
NA	TRBV9	TRBJ1-2	15	NA	TGTGCCAGCAGCGAGGGAGGGTCTTATAACTATGGCTACACCTTC	CASSEGGSYNYGYTF
NA	TRBV11-2	TRBJ2-7	14	NA	TGTGCCAGCAGCTTATTCCAGAACCAGGCCGAGCAGTACTTC	CASSLFQNQAEQYF
few	TRBV30	TRBJ2-7	19	TRBD2	TGTGCCTGGAGTGGGCGGACTAGCGGGAGCCAGGTTCCGCTTTCCGAGCAGTACTTC	CAWSGRTSGSQVPLSEQYF
NA	TRBV15	TRBJ2-7	13	NA	TGTGCCACCACTCCGGGGGACAGCTACGAGCAGTACTTC	CATTPGDSYEQYF
NA	TRBV16	TRBJ1-1	15	TRBD1	TGTGCCAGCAGCCAGTCGGGACAGGGGAGAACTGAAGCTTTCTTT	CASSQSGQGRTEAFF
once	TRBV4-3	TRBJ1-3	14	NA	TGCGCCAGCAGCCAAGAAGGAGGGTGGGACACCATATATTTT	CASSQEGGWDTIYF
NA	TRBV19	TRBJ1-2	14	TRBD1	TGTGCCAGTAGTCCGTTACAGGGGTACTATGGCTACACCTTC	CASSPLQGYYGYTF
NA	TRBV28	TRBJ1-1	15	TRBD1	TGTGCCAGCAGAAGGTCAGGGGGAGCGGAGACTGAAGCTTTCTTT	CASRRSGGAETEAFF
NA	TRBV25-1	TRBJ2-2	14	NA	TGTGCCAGCAGGGAACAGGGGAACACCGGGGAGCTGTTTTTT	CASREQGNTGELFF
NA	TRBV7-2	TRBJ1-1	15	NA	TGTGCCAGCAGCTCCCGATTCTCGGGGGTAACTGAAGCTTTCTTT	CASSSRFSGVTEAFF
NA	TRBV6-5	TRBJ2-7	14	TRBD2	TGTGCCACCCGGGGTAGCGGGAGCTCCTACGAGCAGTACTTC	CATRGSGSSYEQYF
NA	TRBV5-4	TRBJ1-2	15	TRBD1	TGTGCCAGCAGCTTGGACTTGGACAGGGGGCTTGGCTACACCTTC	CASSLDLDRGLGYTF
NA	TRBV18	TRBJ2-6	17	NA	TGTGCCAGCTCAAACCTGACAGGAGCCTCTGGGGCCAACGTCCTGACTTTC	CASSNLTGASGANVLTF
NA	TRBV2	TRBJ2-7	19	TRBD1	TGTGCCAGCAGTGTCCCCTTTCTCAGGGACCCGGGACAGGGCTACGAGCAGTACTTC	CASSVPFLRDPGQGYEQYF
NA	TRBV7-2	TRBJ2-3	16	NA	TGTGCCAGCAGCCCACATTCCGCGACTATCACAGATACGCAGTATTTT	CASSPHSATITDTQYF
NA	TRBV19	TRBJ1-5	15	TRBD1	TGTGCCAGTAGTACCCCTGGACAGGGAACTCAGCCCCAGCATTTT	CASSTPGQGTQPQHF
NA	TRBV3-1/TRBV3-2	TRBJ1-2	14	NA	TGTGCCAGCAGCCAAAGGGGTTACGACTATGGCTACACCTTC	CASSQRGYDYGYTF
NA	TRBV24-1	TRBJ2-2	13	NA	TGTGCCACCATGGCAACGAACACCGGGGAGCTGTTTTTT	CATMATNTGELFF
NA	TRBV27	TRBJ2-7	15	TRBD1	TGTGCCAGCAGTCCGCGACAGGGAAGCTCCTACGAGCAGTACTTC	CASSPRQGSSYEQYF
NA	TRBV19	TRBJ2-7	13	NA	TGTGCCAGTAGTCCGCAGGCTGGCTACGAGCAGTACTTC	CASSPQAGYEQYF
NA	TRBV3-1/TRBV3-2	TRBJ2-7	15	TRBD1	TGTGCCAGCAGCCATCTGGGACAGGGAAGCGACGAGCAGTACTTC	CASSHLGQGSDEQYF
NA	TRBV13	TRBJ2-7	14	TRBD2	TGTGCCAGCAGCTCTGGGGGGGTTCAGGGCGAGCAGTACTTC	CASSSGGVQGEQYF
NA	TRBV7-2	TRBJ2-1	14	TRBD2	TGTGCCAGCCGGCCGGGGAGGGGAAACAATGAGCAGTTCTTC	CASRPGRGNNEQFF
NA	TRBV25-1	TRBJ2-7	15	TRBD1	TGTGCCAGCAGTGAATATCAGGGACAGGGCTACGAGCAGTACTTC	CASSEYQGQGYEQYF
NA	TRBV7-9	TRBJ2-2	14	NA	TGTGCCAGCAGCCGGGGGCGGGGGACCGGGGAGCTGTTTTTT	CASSRGRGTGELFF
once	TRBV5-1	TRBJ2-2	15	NA	TGCGCCAGCAGCTTGGAACCCAGCGGAGGCGGGGAGCTGTTTTTT	CASSLEPSGGGELFF
NA	TRBV4-1	TRBJ2-3	14	NA	TGCGCCAGCAGCCAAGGACACCGCACAGATACGCAGTATTTT	CASSQGHRTDTQYF
NA	TRBV7-2	TRBJ2-7	11	NA	TGTGCCAGCAGCTCGGGGGTCGGGCAGTACTTC	CASSSGVGQYF
NA	TRBV24-1	TRBJ1-5	14	NA	TGTGCCACCAGTGACCGAAACAGGGATCAGCCCCAGCATTTT	CATSDRNRDQPQHF
NA	TRBV7-2	TRBJ2-5	14	TRBD1	TGTGCCAGCAACCCAACAGGGGGCGGGCAGACCCAGTACTTC	CASNPTGGGQTQYF
NA	TRBV3-1/TRBV3-2	TRBJ1-6	13	NA	TGTGCCAGCCGGGGGGTTGATAATTCACCCCTCCACTTT	CASRGVDNSPLHF
NA	TRBV18	TRBJ1-5	13	NA	TGTGCCAGCAGTTGGGCCAGCAATCAGCCCCAGCATTTT	CASSWASNQPQHF
NA	TRBV15	TRBJ1-2	14	TRBD1	TGTGCCACTGTCCGGGACAGGGGGAACTATGGCTACACCTTC	CATVRDRGNYGYTF
NA	TRBV18	TRBJ1-6	14	TRBD1	TGTGCCAGCTCACCGGGACAGAATAATTCACCCCTCCACTTT	CASSPGQNNSPLHF
once	TRBV19	TRBJ2-6	14	TRBD1	TGTGCCAGTAGTGGGACAGGACGGGCCAACGTCCTGACTTTC	CASSGTGRANVLTF
NA	TRBV5-1	TRBJ2-2	14	NA	TGCGCCAGCAGCTTCCAGGGTTCGGCCGGGGAGCTGTTTTTT	CASSFQGSAGELFF
NA	TRBV4-1	TRBJ1-2	18	TRBD1	TGCGCCAGCAGCCAAGACCGGTTCGAGGGGGCTCGTAACTATGGCTACACCTTC	CASSQDRFEGARNYGYTF
few	TRBV6-5	TRBJ2-2	16	NA	TGTGCCAGCAGTTTTCTTGGCGCAGGGAACACCGGGGAGCTGTTTTTT	CASSFLGAGNTGELFF
NA	TRBV12-3/TRBV12-4	TRBJ1-6	13	NA	TGTGCCAGCAGGAAGGACTTAAATTCACCCCTCCACTTT	CASRKDLNSPLHF
NA	TRBV6-2/TRBV6-3	TRBJ2-3	17	TRBD2	TGTGCCAGCAGTTACTCGTCAATAGCGGGGTTCACAGATACGCAGTATTTT	CASSYSSIAGFTDTQYF
NA	TRBV9	TRBJ2-3	13	NA	TGTGCCAGCAGCCTTAACCCACACGATACGCAGTATTTT	CASSLNPHDTQYF
NA	TRBV4-2	TRBJ2-5	14	TRBD1	TGTGCCAGCAGCCAACCGGGACAGGAAGAGACCCAGTACTTC	CASSQPGQEETQYF
NA	TRBV6-5	TRBJ2-5	14	TRBD2	TGTGCCAGCGTTAGCGGGAGTTACCAAGAGACCCAGTACTTC	CASVSGSYQETQYF
NA	TRBV5-1	TRBJ1-1	15	NA	TGCGCCAGCAGCGCTGTGGGGGGGATGAACACTGAAGCTTTCTTT	CASSAVGGMNTEAFF
NA	TRBV18	TRBJ2-1	13	NA	TGTGCCAGCTCACCATCAGGGGTGAATGAGCAGTTCTTC	CASSPSGVNEQFF
NA	TRBV5-4	TRBJ2-7	16	TRBD2	TGTGCCAGCACCCCAGGGAGGGGCGCCCCCTCCTACGAGCAGTACTTC	CASTPGRGAPSYEQYF
NA	TRBV19	TRBJ2-7	16	TRBD1	TGTGCCAGTAGTATCGGTGGGACAGGTAGTTTCTACGAGCAGTACTTC	CASSIGGTGSFYEQYF
NA	TRBV6-6	TRBJ2-5	13	TRBD2	TGTGCCAGCAGACCAATAGCGGGGGGCCCGAAGGACTTC	CASRPIAGGPKDF
NA	TRBV4-1	TRBJ2-2	17	TRBD2	TGCGCCAGCAGCCACCGGACTAGCGGGAGATTCACCGGGGAGCTGTTTTTT	CASSHRTSGRFTGELFF
NA	TRBV9	TRBJ2-7	13	TRBD2	TGTGCCAGCAGCGGGGACTACTTTGGCGAGCAGTACTTC	CASSGDYFGEQYF
NA	TRBV7-9	TRBJ1-6	15	TRBD1	TGTGCCAGCACCCCGGACAGGATGAATAATTCACCCCTCCACTTT	CASTPDRMNNSPLHF
NA	TRBV4-1	TRBJ1-1	15	NA	TGCGCCAGCAGCCGACCCAGGTCCCGAAACACTGAAGCTTTCTTT	CASSRPRSRNTEAFF
NA	TRBV2	TRBJ1-5	17	NA	TGTGCCAGCAGTGAAGCGCTTCTGGGGGGAGGCAATCAGCCCCAGCATTTT	CASSEALLGGGNQPQHF
NA	TRBV12-3/TRBV12-4	TRBJ2-5	13	TRBD2	TGTGCCAGCGGACGGGGGGGAGAAGAGACCCAGTACTTC	CASGRGGEETQYF
NA	TRBV5-1	TRBJ2-7	15	TRBD1	TGCGCCAGCAGCTTGGAACAGGGGGCAACCTACGAGCAGTACTTC	CASSLEQGATYEQYF
NA	TRBV6-5	TRBJ2-3	15	TRBD2	TGTGCCAGCAGTTACGAGCGGGGAAACGTCGATACGCAGTATTTT	CASSYERGNVDTQYF
NA	TRBV27	TRBJ2-7	15	NA	TGTGCCAGCAGTTTAATGGCCTCGACAAACTACGAGCAGTACTTC	CASSLMASTNYEQYF